The 30 T cell receptor beta chains presented below share a single source sample, sequenced in a study of shared clonotypes between healthy human individuals. Clones were read by immunoSEQ multiplex PCR, and TCRdb kept only the in-frame ones, dropping some. The data show 550,000 to 750,000 clones, about 91% seen once. Naive CD8 isolation took CD45RO-negative cells positively selected for CCR7 and excluded terminally differentiated effector memory CD45RA+ cells. Sequencing used naive CD8+ T cells sorted from blood. Source of these receptors: a man aged 30 to 45 in good health.

The V and J genes are TRBV7-2 and TRBJ2-3, with D perhaps TRBD1 or TRBD2 (6 bases each). CDR1 and CDR2 from the germline V gene are SGHTA and FQGNSA. V lost 5 bases and J 0 bases, leaving 21 bases between the germline ends. There are 18 residues in the CDR3. The CDR3 region is CASSVPATGGTSTDTQYF. The CDR3 nucleotides read TGTGCCAGCAGCGTACCTGCAACCGGGGGCACTAGCACAGATACGCAGTATTTT.

As for this clone: Other DNA sequences within the sample encode an identical CDR3. The CDR3 region is CASSYSSLEQYF. The CDR3 bases are TGTGCCAGCAGTTATTCTTCTCTAGAGCAGTACTTC. This chain connects TRBV6-6 to TRBJ2-7; D is unclear. The CDR3 runs to 12 residues. V was trimmed by 3 bases and J by 7 bases, leaving 10 bases between them. Germline CDR1 is MNHNY and CDR2 is SVGAGI (reference sequence).

This rearrangement joins TRBV5-8 to TRBJ2-1; the match to TRBD2 covers 11 bases. The CDR3 is 15 amino acids. V lost 5 bases to trimming and J lost 8 bases; unmatched junction nucleotides: 9. Germline CDR1 reads SGHTS; CDR2 reads YDEGEE. The CDR3: CASSPGTSGGDEQFF. The DNA for the CDR3 is TGTGCCAGCAGTCCCGGGACTAGCGGTGGGGATGAGCAGTTCTTC.

V is TRBV5-6 and J is TRBJ2-2, with 8 bases identical to TRBD2. V was clipped by 1 base and J by 4 bases; unmatched bases: 6. The length of the CDR3 is 16 residues. The germline CDR1 and CDR2 sequences are SGHDT and YYEEEE. The CDR3 DNA sequence: TGTGCCAGCAGCTTGACGGCGGGAGGACCCACCGGGGAGCTGTTTTTT. Translated, it gives CASSLTAGGPTGELFF.

This chain joins TRBV30 and TRBJ1-1; D call uncertain. Germline V CDR1 and CDR2: GTSNPN, SVGIG (reference sequence). Trimming pared 2 bases from V and 1 base from J, leaving 8 bases between. CDR3 length: 13 residues. The CDR3 here is CAWSYSGNTEAFF. In DNA, the CDR3 is TGTGCCTGGAGTTATTCAGGGAACACTGAAGCTTTCTTT.

The chain recombines TRBV28 with TRBJ2-4, with D tentatively TRBD2 (5 bases). The germline V gene has CDR1 MDHEN and CDR2 SYDVKM. V was pared by 6 bases and J by 0 bases, with 12 bases between. The CDR3 sequence is 15 residues long. CDR3 in DNA: TGTGCCAGCAGCGCCCAGGAGGTAGCCAAAAACATTCAGTACTTC. Encoded protein: CASSAQEVAKNIQYF.

The rearrangement uses TRBV11-2 and TRBJ2-4; D not certain. V was pared by 1 base and J by 7 bases, with 11 bases between. This CDR3 spans 14 amino acids. CDR1 and CDR2 from the germline V gene are SGHAT and FQNNGV. For the CDR3, the DNA is TGTGCCAGCAGCTTAGCCGGGCCCGGGAACATTCAGTACTTC. Protein: CASSLAGPGNIQYF.

The V gene is TRBV5-4, the J gene TRBJ1-1; D uncertain. V gave up 0 bases and J gave up 6 bases, with 12 bases separating them. This CDR3 spans 14 amino acids. CDR1 is SGHNT and CDR2 is YYREEE in the germline V gene (reference sequence). In DNA form, the CDR3 reads TGTGCCAGCAGCTTGGCGGATAGGGTCGCTGAAGCTTTCTTT. It codes for CASSLADRVAEAFF.

This chain connects TRBV29-1 to TRBJ2-5; D remains ambiguous. The CDR3 runs 13 residues. V gave up 3 bases and J gave up 4 bases, with 12 bases separating them. Germline V CDR1 and CDR2: SQVTM, ANQGSEA. CDR3: CSVDLGVLETQYF. The CDR3 DNA reads as TGCAGCGTTGATCTTGGGGTTTTAGAGACCCAGTACTTC.

CDR3 in amino acids: CASSPSASYEQYF. CDR3 DNA: TGTGCCAGCAGTCCCTCTGCTTCCTACGAGCAGTACTTC. The chain couples TRBV27 to TRBJ2-7; D unresolved. Trimming cost V 5 bases and J 1 base, with 9 bases left between them. This CDR3 spans 13 amino acids. The germline gives CDR1 MNHEY, CDR2 SMNVEV (reference sequence).

DNA of the CDR3: TGTGCCAGCAGCTTTCAGGGGCCCGCTGAAAAACTGTTTTTT. Translated: CASSFQGPAEKLFF. This sequence joins TRBV7-9 and TRBJ1-4; tentative D call: TRBD1 (6 bases). V dropped 3 bases and J dropped 7 bases, with 12 bases sitting between them. Germline CDR1 reads SEHNR; CDR2 reads FQNEAQ (reference sequence). The CDR3 length is 14 residues.

In DNA, the CDR3 is TGTGCCAGTAGTATAGTTACAGGGATGAACACCGGGGAGCTGTTTTTT. Its translation is CASSIVTGMNTGELFF. The J gene is TRBJ2-2, the V gene TRBV19; possibly TRBD1 for D (6 bases). Germline lookup yields CDR1 LNHDA and CDR2 SQIVND (reference sequence). This CDR3 contains 16 residues. The V end lost 1 base, the J end lost 1 base, and 10 bases lay between the germline ends.

V and J are TRBV28 and TRBJ1-5; possibly TRBD1 for D (6 bases). The V gene lost 5 bases and the J gene lost 6 bases, with 14 bases spanning the gap. Germline assignment: CDR1 MDHEN and CDR2 SYDVKM. The CDR3 is 14 amino acids. This CDR3 is CASSPLEGGQPQHF. The CDR3 DNA reads as TGTGCCAGCAGTCCCCTAGAAGGGGGTCAGCCCCAGCATTTT.

The V and J genes are TRBV28 and TRBJ2-3; the match to TRBD2 covers 12 bases. This CDR3 region has 13 residues. V trimming: 9 bases; J trimming: 5 bases; junction bases outside the gene matches: 3. Germline CDR1 reads MDHEN; CDR2 reads SYDVKM. The CDR3 sequence: CASSSGRGDTQYF. The CDR3 DNA follows: TGTGCCAGTTCTAGCGGGAGGGGAGATACGCAGTATTTT.

The chain employs TRBV14 and TRBJ2-1; D unclear. V was trimmed by 6 bases and J by 5 bases, leaving 11 bases between them. This CDR3 has 13 amino acids. Germline loops: CDR1 SGHDN, CDR2 FVKESK. The chain's CDR3 is CASSTPPNNEQFF. CDR3 in DNA: TGTGCCAGCAGTACCCCCCCCAACAATGAGCAGTTCTTC.

This sequence joins TRBV4-3 and TRBJ2-1; 10 nucleotides agree with TRBD2. Trimming took 4 bases from V and 0 from J; bases not matched to a gene: 3. Per the germline V gene, CDR1 is LGHNA and CDR2 is YSLEER. CDR3 length equals 16 residues. CDR3 DNA sequence: TGCGCCAGCAGCCGTAGCGGGAGGAGCTCCTACAATGAGCAGTTCTTC. Translation: CASSRSGRSSYNEQFF.

CDR3 loop: CASSPAGSEQYF. The DNA of the CDR3 is TGTGCCAGCAGCCCCGCGGGGAGCGAGCAGTACTTC. J is TRBJ2-7 and V is TRBV7-9; TRBD2 is a possible D gene (6 bases). The V gene's germline CDR1 is SEHNR and CDR2 FQNEAQ (reference sequence). The CDR3 spans 12 residues. With 5 bases removed from V and 6 bases from J, the gap between germline ends came to 11 bases.

V and J are TRBV28 and TRBJ2-3, with TRBD2 as a possible D gene (5 bases). The germline V gene encodes CDR1 MDHEN and CDR2 SYDVKM. The CDR3 consists of 16 residues. V lost 6 bases, J lost 0 bases, and 16 bases lay in between. CDR3 in DNA: TGTGCCAGCAGCGCCGGGGTGGGAGCGAGCACAGATACGCAGTATTTT. Translating gives CASSAGVGASTDTQYF.

V usage is TRBV7-6 and J usage is TRBJ2-7; possible D gene TRBD2, 5 bases. V was trimmed by 2 bases and J by 0 bases, leaving 14 bases between them. The germline V gene has CDR1 SGHVS and CDR2 FNYEAQ. This CDR3 is 16 amino acids long. CDR3 loop: CASSLNEGPISYEQYF. As DNA, the CDR3 is TGTGCCAGCAGCTTAAATGAGGGTCCCATCTCCTACGAGCAGTACTTC.

The chain joins TRBV6-5 to TRBJ2-5, with TRBD2 identical over 8 bases. CDR1 is MNHEY, CDR2 SVGAGI, per germline. CDR3 size: 14 residues. J was trimmed by 4 bases and V by 3 bases; bases with no gene match: 4. The CDR3 region has the DNA TGTGCCAGCAGTTATCTTCGGGGGGGAGAGACCCAGTACTTC. Amino acids: CASSYLRGGETQYF.

The rearrangement uses TRBV2 and TRBJ2-7, with a possible D match to TRBD1 (6 bases). The length of the CDR3 is 14 residues. From germline, CDR1 is SNHLY and CDR2 FYNNEI. Trimming stripped 3 bases from V and 3 bases from J, with 12 bases between. CDR3 in amino acids: CASSDRTDYYEQYF. DNA of the CDR3: TGTGCCAGCAGTGATCGGACAGACTACTACGAGCAGTACTTC.

J is TRBJ2-7 and V is TRBV5-1; no definite D call. Trimming cost V 4 bases and J 6 bases, with 17 bases left between them. This CDR3 contains 14 residues. Germline V gene data show CDR1 as SGHRS and CDR2 as YFSETQ. The CDR3 sequence: CASSPKGSLSEQYF. CDR3 DNA: TGCGCCAGCAGCCCTAAAGGATCCCTCTCCGAGCAGTACTTC.

This chain connects TRBV6-5 to TRBJ2-3; no firm D call. This CDR3 has 13 residues. Germline loops: CDR1 MNHEY, CDR2 SVGAGI. Deletions cut 2 bases from V and 2 bases from J, with 5 bases between. The CDR3 DNA reads TGTGCCAGCAGTTACCACATCACAGATACGCAGTATTTT. Translated: CASSYHITDTQYF.

The V call is TRBV18, the J call TRBJ2-1; no reliable D call. Deletions cut 2 bases from V and 3 bases from J, with 11 bases between. The length of the CDR3 is 15 residues. Per the germline V gene, CDR1 is KGHSH and CDR2 is LQKENI. In nucleotides, the CDR3 is TGTGCCAGCTCACCAGCACCCTTCCACTACAATGAGCAGTTCTTC. Its protein is CASSPAPFHYNEQFF.

This clone was detected once. The chain couples TRBV27 to TRBJ2-5, with 11 nucleotides matching TRBD1. CDR3 length: 16 amino acids. Germline CDR1 is MNHEY and CDR2 is SMNVEV (reference sequence). With 3 bases clipped from V and 4 bases from J, the junction kept 7 bases outside the gene matches. The CDR3 sequence is CASSFLRGQGGETQYF. In DNA, the CDR3 is TGTGCCAGCAGTTTCCTCCGGGGACAGGGGGGAGAGACCCAGTACTTC.

This clone occurred a few times. Other DNA sequences in this sample translate to the same CDR3. V gene TRBV7-9 combines with J gene TRBJ1-1; D gene ambiguous. Germline loops: CDR1 SEHNR, CDR2 FQNEAQ (reference sequence). The CDR3 spans 12 residues. V was clipped by 5 bases and J by 2 bases, with 6 bases between them. The CDR3 sequence: CASSEENTEAFF. CDR3 sequence (DNA): TGTGCCAGCAGCGAGGAAAACACTGAAGCTTTCTTT. The full variable domain, rest sourced from reference TRBV7-9 and TRBJ1-1, is DTGVSQNPRHKITKRGQNVTFRCDPISEHNRLYWYRQTLGQGPEFLTYFQNEAQLEKSRLLSDRFSAERPKGSFSTLEIQRTEQGDSAMYLCASSEENTEAFFGQGTRLTVV.

The chain recombines TRBV27 with TRBJ2-1, with 8 bases fitting TRBD2. Germline V lookup: CDR1 MNHEY, CDR2 SMNVEV (reference sequence). The CDR3 is 13 residues long. The ends lost 8 bases at V and 6 bases at J; junction bases unmatched: 6. The CDR3 bases are TGTGCCAGCTTAGCCGGGGGGGGCAATGAGCAGTTCTTC. It is translated as CASLAGGGNEQFF.

This chain links TRBV5-1 with TRBJ2-7; D might be TRBD2 (5 bases). CDR3 length equals 12 residues. Trimming stripped 0 bases from V and 6 bases from J, with 7 bases between. Germline V gene sequence: CDR1 SGHRS, CDR2 YFSETQ. CDR3 nucleotides: TGCGCCAGCAGCTTGGACGGGATCGAGCAGTACTTC. Amino acids: CASSLDGIEQYF.

This chain connects TRBV7-2 to TRBJ2-5; 7 bases match TRBD2. The V segment lost 5 bases and the J segment 0 bases; nucleotides outside the gene matches: 9. Germline CDR1 SGHTA, CDR2 FQGNSA. CDR3 length: 16 residues. The CDR3 region is CASSHPGGEYQETQYF. The CDR3 DNA reads as TGTGCCAGCAGCCATCCTGGGGGGGAGTACCAAGAGACCCAGTACTTC.

The rearrangement links TRBV2 to TRBJ2-7; no reliable D call. Germline CDR1 is SNHLY and CDR2 is FYNNEI. Trimming took 1 base from V and 3 from J, leaving 7 bases between them. This CDR3 has 13 amino acids. The chain's CDR3 is CASSEGTGYEQYF. The CDR3 bases are TGTGCCAGCAGTGAAGGGACGGGCTACGAGCAGTACTTC.